The present T cell receptor beta chain was sequenced within a study of CD4 T cells in relation to SARS-CoV-2 and coronaviruses. At the level of the study: A couple of subjects were Hispanic; patients were 7 or 8 males and a handful of females.

The CDR3 has 16 residues. With 5 bases removed from V and 2 bases from J, the gap between germline ends came to 19 bases. CDR1 and CDR2 from the germline V gene are MDHEN and SYDVKM. Method: immunoSEQ multiplex PCR; TCRdb's copy keeps in-frame clones and lacks some. The sample carries approximately 60,000 clones, about 92% recorded once. The clonotype comes from an adult with COVID-19. The chain uses TRBV28 and TRBJ2-7; the D call may be TRBD1 or TRBD2 (5 bases each). Input material: naive CD4+ T cells from PBMCs. The subset denotes: naive CD4+ T cells isolated by negative enrichment. This CDR3 is CASSPPGTRSPYEQYF. The CDR3 DNA sequence: TGTGCCAGCAGTCCCCCAGGGACCCGTAGCCCCTACGAGCAGTACTTC.